This T cell receptor beta chain was captured by sequencing in a study of Graves' ophthalmopathy and Graves' hyperthyroidism. RNA transcripts were the source from which TCR beta CDR3 regions were amplified. HTBI primers primed a first-round RT-PCR, and a second-round multiplex PCR followed. TCRdb independently ran MiXCR on the multiplex PCR reads; one entry per CDR3 protein. Counted here are some 1.1 million distinct CDR3 sequences, 35% to 45% occurring once; the ten biggest clones make up 11%. V shed 2 bases and J 5 bases; nucleotides not matched to a gene: 9. The CDR3 runs to 16 residues. The germline V gene encodes CDR1 KGHDR and CDR2 SFDVKD. There are many counts of this clonotype.

This rearrangement joins TRBV24-1 to TRBJ2-5; 8 bases align to TRBD1. The source is an adult man with Graves' hyperthyroidism. The sequenced sample was peripheral blood or thyroid tissue (not recorded which). The CDR3 protein is CATSDSDRVKVETQYF. The DNA for the CDR3 is TGTGCCACCAGTGATTCGGACAGGGTGAAGGTGGAGACCCAGTACTTC.